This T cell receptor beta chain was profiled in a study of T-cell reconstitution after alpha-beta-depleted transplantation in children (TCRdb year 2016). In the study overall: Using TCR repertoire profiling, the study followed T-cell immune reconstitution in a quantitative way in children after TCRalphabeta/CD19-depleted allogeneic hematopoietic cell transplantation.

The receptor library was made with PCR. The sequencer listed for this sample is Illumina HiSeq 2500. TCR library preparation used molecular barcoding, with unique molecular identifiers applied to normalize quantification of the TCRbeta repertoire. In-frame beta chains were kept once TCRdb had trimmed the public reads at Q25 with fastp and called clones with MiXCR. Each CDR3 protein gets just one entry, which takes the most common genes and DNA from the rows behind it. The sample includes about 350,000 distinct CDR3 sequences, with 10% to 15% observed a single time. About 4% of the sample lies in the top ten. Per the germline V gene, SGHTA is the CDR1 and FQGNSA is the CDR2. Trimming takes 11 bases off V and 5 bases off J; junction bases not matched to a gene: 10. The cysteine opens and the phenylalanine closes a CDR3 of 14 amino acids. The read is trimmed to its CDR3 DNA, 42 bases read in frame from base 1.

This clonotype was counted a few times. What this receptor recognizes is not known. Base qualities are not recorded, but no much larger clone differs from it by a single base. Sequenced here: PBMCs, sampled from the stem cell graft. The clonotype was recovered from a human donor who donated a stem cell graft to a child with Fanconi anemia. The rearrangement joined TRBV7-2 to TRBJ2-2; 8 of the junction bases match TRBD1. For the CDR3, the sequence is CACGKRQGTGELFF. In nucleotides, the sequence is TGTGCCTGCGGAAAGAGACAGGGGACCGGGGAGCTGTTTTTT.